These 6 T cell receptor beta chains were sequenced from one sample in a study of shared clonotypes between healthy human individuals. Data came from immunoSEQ multiplex PCR; TCRdb stores just in-frame clones and leaves some out. Of about a million clones listed, approximately 76% are singletons. The sequencing sample was made of memory CD4+ T cells sorted from blood. The subset here: CD45RA-negative fraction. These receptor sequences come from a man aged 18 to 30 in good health.

The V and J genes are TRBV5-6 and TRBJ2-3, with D perhaps matching TRBD1 (6 bases). The germline V gene has CDR1 SGHDT and CDR2 YYEEEE. This CDR3 has 15 residues. Trimming pared 1 base from V and 1 base from J, leaving 10 bases between. As DNA, the CDR3 is TGTGCCAGCAGCTTGACAGGGATAGGCACAGATACGCAGTATTTT. Its protein is CASSLTGIGTDTQYF.

This chain connects TRBV14 to TRBJ2-1; TRBD2 might be the D (5 bases). Deletions cut 4 bases from V and 4 bases from J, with 11 bases between. The CDR3 runs 14 residues. Looked up from germline, CDR1 is SGHDN and CDR2 is FVKESK. CDR3 amino acids: CASSPFQRYNEQFF. In DNA form, the CDR3 reads TGTGCCAGCAGCCCGTTTCAGCGGTACAATGAGCAGTTCTTC.

This clone has only a few counts. The chain recombines TRBV11-2 with TRBJ2-1; TRBD2 matches 9 bases. Per the germline V gene, CDR1 is SGHAT and CDR2 is FQNNGV. The CDR3 contains 16 residues. With V trimmed by 1 base and J by 4 bases, 5 bases remained unmatched. CDR3 sequence: CASSLVPSGVYNEQFF. The CDR3 region has the DNA TGTGCCAGCAGCTTAGTCCCTAGCGGGGTTTACAATGAGCAGTTCTTC.

The chain carries TRBV6-1 and TRBJ2-3, with D tentatively TRBD1 (5 bases). Germline CDR1 MNHNS, CDR2 SASEGT. Trimming stripped 4 bases from V and 2 bases from J, with 7 bases between. This CDR3 comprises 13 residues. For the CDR3, the DNA is TGTGCCAGCAGTGTGACAGCCACAGATACGCAGTATTTT. Amino acid sequence: CASSVTATDTQYF.

The J gene is TRBJ2-1, the V gene TRBV28, with 9 bases fitting TRBD2. CDR1 MDHEN and CDR2 SYDVKM come from the germline V gene. The V and J ends lost 5 bases and 3 bases, in that order; junction bases with no gene match: 2. This CDR3 contains 14 residues. Here the CDR3 reads CASSGTSFYNEQFF. DNA of the CDR3: TGTGCCAGCAGTGGGACTAGCTTCTACAATGAGCAGTTCTTC.

The gene calls are TRBV30 and TRBJ2-7, with 9 nucleotides matching TRBD1. Germline CDR1 and CDR2: GTSNPN and SVGIG (reference sequence). J lost 2 bases, V lost 8 bases, and 10 bases had no gene match. This CDR3 has 14 amino acids. The CDR3: CAGQGTERAYEQYF. Here the CDR3 DNA reads TGTGCCGGACAGGGGACAGAAAGAGCCTACGAGCAGTACTTC.